This T cell receptor (beta chain) came from a study of CD8 T cells in Susac syndrome. Concerning this clonotype itself: The target antigen is unknown.

Overall study results and limits: The study recognized that its TCR sequencing and HLA analysis covered a relatively small number of individuals.

Random hexamers were used to reverse transcribe about 0.45 to 1 ug of RNA. The authors amplified TCR beta CDR3 across 54 Vbeta and 13 Jbeta using immunoSEQ multiplex PCR. TCRdb redid the calling of the immunoSEQ multiplex PCR reads with MiXCR, one entry per CDR3 protein. The sample yields approximately 120,000 distinct CDR3 sequences, about 96% seen once. The CDR3 is 12 amino acids. Trimming took 7 bases from V and 8 from J, leaving 15 bases between them. Germline assignment: CDR1 SGHRS and CDR2 YFSETQ. This sequence joins TRBV5-1 and TRBJ1-2, with a possible D match to TRBD1 (6 bases). Sequenced material: CD4+ T cells from PBMCs. This sequence originates from a human donor in good health. The CDR3 here is CASGNRVGGYTF. The DNA of the CDR3 is TGCGCCAGCGGAAACAGGGTTGGGGGCTACACCTTC.